The subject of this entry is one T cell receptor (beta chain). The data stem from a study of blood T cell repertoires in COVID-19. TCRdb keeps only in-frame clones here, not all; method: immunoSEQ multiplex PCR. The top ten hold approximately 2.5% of the sample, which has about 270,000 clones, roughly 91% seen once. Participants were aged about 18 to 90 years, lived in around 22 US areas, and enrolled virtually. Researchers sorted participants into cohorts using their self-reported clinical history. V dropped 0 bases and J dropped 0 bases, with 3 bases sitting between them. The CDR3 runs 15 residues. Germline V gene lookup returns CDR1 SGHTA and CDR2 FQGNSA.

The sample comprised PBMCs or T cells enriched from blood (not recorded which). V gene TRBV7-2 combines with J gene TRBJ2-6; no reliable D call. This receptor was taken from a woman aged 40 to 50 with acute COVID-19. The CDR3 sequence is CASSLAASGANVLTF. The CDR3 bases are TGTGCCAGCAGCTTAGCGGCCTCTGGGGCCAACGTCCTGACTTTC.